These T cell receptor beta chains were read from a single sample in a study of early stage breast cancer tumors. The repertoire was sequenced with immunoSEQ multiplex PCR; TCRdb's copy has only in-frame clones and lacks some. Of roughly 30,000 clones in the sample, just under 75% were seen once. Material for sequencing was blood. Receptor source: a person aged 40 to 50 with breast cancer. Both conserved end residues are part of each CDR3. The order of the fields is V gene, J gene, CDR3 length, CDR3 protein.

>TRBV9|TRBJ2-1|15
CASGTGGQGLREQFF
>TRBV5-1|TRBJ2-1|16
CASSSNPGTSGSGQFF
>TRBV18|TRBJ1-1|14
CASSPPGVATEAFF
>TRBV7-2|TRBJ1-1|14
CASIPDGTRGEAFF
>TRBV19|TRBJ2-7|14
CASSRDSLSYEQYF
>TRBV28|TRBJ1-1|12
CASRVVNTEAFF
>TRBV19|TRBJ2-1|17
CASSRGLAGVSYNEQFF
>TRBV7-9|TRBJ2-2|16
CASSPGLAGNTGELFF
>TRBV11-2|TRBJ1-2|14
CASSRDRSGYGYTF
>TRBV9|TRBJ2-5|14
CASSPRASPETQYF
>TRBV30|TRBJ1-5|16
CAWSVRAGYSNQPQHF
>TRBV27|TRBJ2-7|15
CASRDLGLGAYEQYF
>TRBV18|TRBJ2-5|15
CASSPGGKVQETQYF
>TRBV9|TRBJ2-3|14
CASSVGGFTDTQYF
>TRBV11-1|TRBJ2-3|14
CASSWSVNTDTQYF
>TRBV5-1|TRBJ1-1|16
CASSLAGTGVNTEAFF
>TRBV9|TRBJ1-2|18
CASSARGGGGQGNYGYTF
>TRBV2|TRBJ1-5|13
CASSPHSSQPQHF
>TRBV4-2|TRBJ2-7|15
CASSQLRDITYEQYF
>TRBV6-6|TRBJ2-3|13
CASNPGQTDTQYF
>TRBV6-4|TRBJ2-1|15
CASSDSTSGSNEQFF
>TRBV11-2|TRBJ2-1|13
CASSKLVSMWKFF
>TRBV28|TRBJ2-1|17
CASSSILAGGLDVEQFF
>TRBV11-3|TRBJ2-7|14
CASSLVASSYEQYF
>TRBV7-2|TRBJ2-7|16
CASSPQSSGTGGEQYF
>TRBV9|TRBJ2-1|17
CASSETSGRAFIPEQFF
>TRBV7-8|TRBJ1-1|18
CASSRRVVGFTVDTEAFF
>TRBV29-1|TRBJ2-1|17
CSVAGTSGSGMGNEQFF
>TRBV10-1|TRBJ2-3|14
CASSEQGSTDTQYF
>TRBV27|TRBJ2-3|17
CASSPMKREFSTDTQYF
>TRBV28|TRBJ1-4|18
CASSLFRGRTSTNEKLFF
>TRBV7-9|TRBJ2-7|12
CASSFVEYEQYF
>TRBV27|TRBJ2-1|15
CASSLSGSSLYEQFF
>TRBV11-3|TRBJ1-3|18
CASSSHTGPDSSGNTIYF
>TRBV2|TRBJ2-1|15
CASNLEREPYNEQFF
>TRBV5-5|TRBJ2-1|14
CASSFDREYNEQFF
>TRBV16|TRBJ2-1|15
CASSQQGSSYNEQFF
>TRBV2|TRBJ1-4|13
CASSGLGVEKLFF
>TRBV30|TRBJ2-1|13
CAWRASSYNEQFF
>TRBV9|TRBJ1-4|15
CASSVEGTGNEKLFF
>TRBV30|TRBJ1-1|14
CAWSKGEAGVGAFF
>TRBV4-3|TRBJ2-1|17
CASSQDRGPSVYNEQFF